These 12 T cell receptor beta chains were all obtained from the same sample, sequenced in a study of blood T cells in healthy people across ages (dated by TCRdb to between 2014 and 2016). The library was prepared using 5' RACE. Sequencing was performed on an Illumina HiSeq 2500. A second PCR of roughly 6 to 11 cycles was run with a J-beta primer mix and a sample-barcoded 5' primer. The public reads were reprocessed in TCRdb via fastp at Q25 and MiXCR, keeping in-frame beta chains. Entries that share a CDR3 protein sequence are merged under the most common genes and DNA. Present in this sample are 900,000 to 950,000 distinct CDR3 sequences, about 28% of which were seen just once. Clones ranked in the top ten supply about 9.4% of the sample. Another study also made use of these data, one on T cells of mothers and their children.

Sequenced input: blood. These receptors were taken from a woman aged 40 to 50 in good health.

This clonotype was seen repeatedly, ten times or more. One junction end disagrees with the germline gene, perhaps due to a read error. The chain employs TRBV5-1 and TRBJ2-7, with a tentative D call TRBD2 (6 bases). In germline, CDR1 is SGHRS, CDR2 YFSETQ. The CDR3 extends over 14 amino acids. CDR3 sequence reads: CASSLDRESYEQYF. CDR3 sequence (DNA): TGTGCCAGCAGCTTAGACCGGGAGTCCTACGAGCAGTACTTC.

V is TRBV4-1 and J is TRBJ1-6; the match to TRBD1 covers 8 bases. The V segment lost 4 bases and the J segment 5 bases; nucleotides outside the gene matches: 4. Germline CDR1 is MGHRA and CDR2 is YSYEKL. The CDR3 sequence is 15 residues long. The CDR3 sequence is CASSRGQVDNSPLHF. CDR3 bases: TGCGCCAGCAGCCGGGGACAGGTGGATAATTCACCCCTCCACTTT.

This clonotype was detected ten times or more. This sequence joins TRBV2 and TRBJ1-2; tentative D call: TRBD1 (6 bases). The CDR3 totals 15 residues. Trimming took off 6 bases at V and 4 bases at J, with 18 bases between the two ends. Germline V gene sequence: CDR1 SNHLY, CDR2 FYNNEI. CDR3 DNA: TGTGCCAGCAGCCTCTTGGACAGCGGGGGCTATGGCTACACCTTC. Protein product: CASSLLDSGGYGYTF. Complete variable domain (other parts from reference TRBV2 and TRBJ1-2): EPEVTQTPSHQVTQMGQEVILRCVPISNHLYFYWYRQILGQKVEFLVSFYNNEISEKSEIFDDQFSVERPDGSNFTLKIRSTKLEDSAMYFCASSLLDSGGYGYTFGSGTRLTVV.

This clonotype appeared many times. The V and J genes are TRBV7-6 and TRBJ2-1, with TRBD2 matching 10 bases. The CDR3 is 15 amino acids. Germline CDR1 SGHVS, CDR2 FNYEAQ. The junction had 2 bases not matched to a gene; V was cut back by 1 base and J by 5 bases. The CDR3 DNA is TGTGCCAGCAGCTTAGTAGCGGGGGGAAACAATGAGCAGTTCTTC. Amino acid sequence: CASSLVAGGNNEQFF.

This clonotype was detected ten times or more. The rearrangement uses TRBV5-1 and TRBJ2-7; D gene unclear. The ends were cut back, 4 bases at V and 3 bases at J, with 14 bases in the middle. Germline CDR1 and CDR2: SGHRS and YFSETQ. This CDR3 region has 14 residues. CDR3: CASSAPDVLYEQYF. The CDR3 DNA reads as TGCGCCAGCAGCGCCCCGGACGTCCTCTACGAGCAGTACTTC. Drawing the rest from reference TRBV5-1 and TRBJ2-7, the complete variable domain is KAGVTQTPRYLIKTRGQQVTLSCSPISGHRSVSWYQQTPGQGLQFLFEYFSETQRNKGNFPGRFSGRQFSNSRSEMNVSTLELGDSALYLCASSAPDVLYEQYFGPGTRLTVT.

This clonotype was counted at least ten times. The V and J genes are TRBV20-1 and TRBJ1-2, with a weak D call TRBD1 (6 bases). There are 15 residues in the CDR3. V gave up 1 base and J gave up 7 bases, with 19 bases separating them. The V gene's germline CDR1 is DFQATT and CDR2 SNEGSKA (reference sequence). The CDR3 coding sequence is TGCAGTGCTAGAGCCCAGGACAGCCTTGGATCTGGCTACACCTTC. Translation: CSARAQDSLGSGYTF.

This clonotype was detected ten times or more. In DNA, the CDR3 is TGTGCCAGCAGTTACGCCTTCCCACAGGGCGGCAATTCACCCCTCCACTTT. This encodes CASSYAFPQGGNSPLHF. This chain connects TRBV6-5 to TRBJ1-6; a possible D gene is TRBD1 (6 bases). V lost 2 bases and J lost 7, with 18 bases in between. CDR3 length: 17 residues. CDR1 is MNHEY and CDR2 is SVGAGI in the germline V gene.

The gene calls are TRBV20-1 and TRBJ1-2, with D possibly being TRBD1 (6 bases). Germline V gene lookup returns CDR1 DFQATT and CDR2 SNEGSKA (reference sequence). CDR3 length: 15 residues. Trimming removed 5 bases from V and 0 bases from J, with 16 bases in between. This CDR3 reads CSASDRSGPNYGYTF. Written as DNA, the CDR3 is TGCAGTGCTTCGGACAGATCAGGCCCTAACTATGGCTACACCTTC.

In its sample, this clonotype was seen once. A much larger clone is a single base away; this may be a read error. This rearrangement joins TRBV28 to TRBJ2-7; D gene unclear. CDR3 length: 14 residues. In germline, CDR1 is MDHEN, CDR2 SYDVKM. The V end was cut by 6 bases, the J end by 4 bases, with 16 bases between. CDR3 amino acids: CASRSPPELYEQYF. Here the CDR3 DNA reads TGTGCCAGCAGGTCACCGCCAGAGCTATACGAGCAGTACTTC. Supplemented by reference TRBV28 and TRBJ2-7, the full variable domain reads DVKVTQSSRYLVKRTGEKVFLECVQDMDHENMFWYRQDPGLGLRLIYFSYDVKMKEKGDIPEGYSVSREKKERFSLILESASTNQTSMYLCASRSPPELYEQYFGPGTRLTVT.

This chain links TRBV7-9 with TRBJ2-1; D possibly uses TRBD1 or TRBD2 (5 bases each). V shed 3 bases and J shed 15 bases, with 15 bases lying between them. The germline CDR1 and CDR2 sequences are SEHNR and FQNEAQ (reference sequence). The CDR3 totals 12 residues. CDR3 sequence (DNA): TGTGCCAGCAGCTTTTCGACCGGGACCTTGTTCTTC. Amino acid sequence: CASSFSTGTLFF.

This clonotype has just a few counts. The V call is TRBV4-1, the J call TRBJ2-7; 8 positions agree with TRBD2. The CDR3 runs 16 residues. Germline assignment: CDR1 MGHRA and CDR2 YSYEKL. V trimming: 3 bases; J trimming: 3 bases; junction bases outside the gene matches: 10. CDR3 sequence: CASSQDSGLVDYEQYF. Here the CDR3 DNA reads TGCGCCAGCAGCCAGGACTCGGGACTAGTGGACTACGAGCAGTACTTC.

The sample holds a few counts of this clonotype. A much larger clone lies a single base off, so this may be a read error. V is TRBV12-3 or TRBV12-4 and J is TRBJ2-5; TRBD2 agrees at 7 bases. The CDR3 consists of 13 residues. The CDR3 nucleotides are TGTGTCAGCAGGAGGGGAGGGCAAGAGACCCAGTACTTC. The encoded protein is CVSRRGGQETQYF.